This TCR beta chain was profiled in a study of regulatory T cells in long-lasting Graves disease. This CDR3 spans 12 amino acids. Germline-derived CDR1 and CDR2 are WSHSY and SAAADI. The ends were cut back, 6 bases at V and 8 bases at J, with 11 bases in the middle. The TCR beta library used iRepertoire HTBI primers with Arm-PCR amplification of CDR3. TCRdb fed the multiplex PCR reads into MiXCR, producing one record per CDR3 protein. The data contain 400,000 to 450,000 distinct CDR3 sequences, approximately 16% of them seen just once; the ten biggest clones take up roughly a tenth. Time point specified: newly diagnosed GD, antithyroid drugs for less than 3 months. From RNA extracted from PBMCs, the TCR library was made. This clonotype occurred many times. This sample also appeared in a second study, on T cells in Graves' hyperthyroidism and ophthalmopathy.

The chain carries TRBV10-2 and TRBJ2-1; tentatively, D is TRBD2 (5 bases). The sample consisted of peripheral blood mononuclear cells (PBMCs), taken at new diagnosis, from a patient treated with antithyroid drugs. This TCR derives from a woman aged 30 to 39 with Graves disease. In nucleotides, the CDR3 is TGCGCCAGCAGCCCTAGCAGCCATGAGCAGTTCTTC. It is translated as CASSPSSHEQFF.